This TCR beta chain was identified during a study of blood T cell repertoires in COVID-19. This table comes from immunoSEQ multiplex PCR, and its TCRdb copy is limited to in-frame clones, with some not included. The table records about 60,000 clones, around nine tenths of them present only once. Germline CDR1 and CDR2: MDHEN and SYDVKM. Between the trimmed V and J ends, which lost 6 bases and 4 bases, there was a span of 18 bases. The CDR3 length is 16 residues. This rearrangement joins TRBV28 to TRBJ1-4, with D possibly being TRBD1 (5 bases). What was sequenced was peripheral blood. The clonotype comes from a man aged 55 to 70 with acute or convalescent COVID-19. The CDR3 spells CASRPIDGQGNEKLFF. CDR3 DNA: TGTGCCAGCAGACCTATCGACGGGCAGGGTAATGAAAAACTGTTTTTT.